This passage covers 21 T cell receptor beta chains from one sample sequenced in a study of OX40 agonist ivuxolimab in advanced cancers. The repertoire was sequenced with immunoSEQ multiplex PCR; TCRdb's copy has only in-frame clones and lacks some. The table lists approximately 23,000 clones, just under 85% of them singletons. The sequencing here drew on CD4+ or CD8+ T cells sorted from blood, taken in a trial of the OX40 agonist ivuxolimab. These receptors all come from an adult with an advanced solid tumor such as melanoma, head and neck, liver or kidney cancer.

This clone was observed a few times. The chain couples TRBV6-4 to TRBJ2-3; 7 bases are a match to TRBD2. This CDR3 is built from 13 residues. CDR1 is MRHNA, CDR2 SNTAGT, per germline. Germline trimming cut 6 bases from V and 2 bases from J; bases unmatched to any gene: 2. The chain's CDR3 is CASSSGDTDTQYF. CDR3 DNA: TGTGCCAGCAGCAGCGGGGACACAGATACGCAGTATTTT.

V is TRBV5-4 and J is TRBJ1-4; D uncertain. The CDR3 is made up of 15 amino acids. Germline CDR1 is SGHNT and CDR2 is YYREEE (reference sequence). Deletions cut 4 bases from V and 5 bases from J, with 15 bases between. The CDR3 sequence is CASSAVVGPNEKLFF. CDR3 coding DNA: TGTGCCAGCAGCGCTGTGGTAGGGCCAAATGAAAAACTGTTTTTT.

The rearrangement links TRBV4-1 to TRBJ2-3, with 9 nucleotides matching TRBD2. The CDR3 has 17 residues. In germline, CDR1 is MGHRA, CDR2 YSYEKL. V lost 3 bases to trimming and J lost 2 bases; unmatched junction nucleotides: 9. The CDR3 DNA follows: TGCGCCAGCAGCCAGTTTAGCGGGGGCCCTAACACAGATACGCAGTATTTT. The encoded protein is CASSQFSGGPNTDTQYF.

The chain couples TRBV5-4 to TRBJ2-1; perhaps TRBD1 as D (6 bases). Trimming took off 4 bases at V and 4 bases at J, with 12 bases between the two ends. The CDR3 loop spans 14 amino acids. Germline V gene sequence: CDR1 SGHNT, CDR2 YYREEE (reference sequence). DNA for the CDR3: TGTGCCAGCAGCGCCGGACAGCGATACAATGAGCAGTTCTTC. This translates into CASSAGQRYNEQFF.

In DNA, the CDR3 is TGTGCCAGCAGCCGGGGCCTCTATGGCTACACCTTC. This gives the protein CASSRGLYGYTF. The genes are TRBV28 and TRBJ1-2, with D possibly matching TRBD1 (5 bases). V shed 6 bases and J shed 4 bases, with 9 bases lying between them. CDR1 and CDR2 from the germline V gene are MDHEN and SYDVKM. The CDR3 length is 12 residues.

V gene TRBV19 combines with J gene TRBJ2-5; TRBD2 is a possible D gene (5 bases). This CDR3 contains 16 residues. The V end was cut by 1 base, the J end by 1 base, with 13 bases between. The germline V gene has CDR1 LNHDA and CDR2 SQIVND (reference sequence). Here the CDR3 reads CASSIGLATLQETQYF. In DNA form, the CDR3 reads TGTGCCAGTAGTATAGGCCTAGCCACGCTCCAAGAGACCCAGTACTTC.

This clone was seen once. V is TRBV9 and J is TRBJ2-7; 7 bases are a match to TRBD1. The CDR3 length is 14 residues. Per germline, CDR1 SGDLS and CDR2 YYNGEE. The V and J ends lost 4 bases and 0 bases, in that order; junction bases with no gene match: 4. For the CDR3, the DNA is TGTGCCAGCAGCATCGGGACAGACTCCTACGAGCAGTACTTC. It translates to CASSIGTDSYEQYF.

J is TRBJ2-7 and V is TRBV11-2; perhaps TRBD1 as D (5 bases). CDR3 length: 15 residues. Trimming stripped 7 bases from V and 3 bases from J, with 19 bases between. Germline V gives CDR1 SGHAT, CDR2 FQNNGV. CDR3 protein: CASTPIQSGIYEQYF. CDR3 bases: TGTGCCAGCACCCCTATACAGTCAGGGATCTACGAGCAGTACTTC. Based on the CDR3 plus reference TRBV11-2 and TRBJ2-7, the full variable domain is EAGVAQSPRYKIIEKRQSVAFWCNPISGHATLYWYQQILGQGPKLLIQFQNNGVVDDSQLPKDRFSAERLKGVDSTLKIQPAKLEDSAVYLCASTPIQSGIYEQYFGPGTRLTVT.

J is TRBJ2-6 and V is TRBV28; possibly TRBD1 for D (6 bases). The CDR3 totals 17 residues. Looked up from germline, CDR1 is MDHEN and CDR2 is SYDVKM. Between the trimmed V and J ends, which lost 6 bases and 0 bases, there was a span of 15 bases. The DNA of the CDR3 is TGTGCCAGCAGAATACAGGGCCCCTACTCTGGGGCCAACGTCCTGACTTTC. Its protein product is CASRIQGPYSGANVLTF.

In this sample, this clone turned up once. The chain carries TRBV9 and TRBJ2-7; 7 nucleotides align to TRBD1. With V trimmed by 0 bases and J by 1 base, 4 bases remained unmatched. This CDR3 comprises 15 residues. Looked up from germline, CDR1 is SGDLS and CDR2 is YYNGEE. The CDR3 region is CASSVGTGGSYEQYF. CDR3 sequence (DNA): TGTGCCAGCAGCGTAGGGACAGGAGGTTCCTACGAGCAGTACTTC.

The rearrangement links TRBV28 to TRBJ1-5; D is ambiguous. The CDR3 sequence is 15 residues long. The germline CDR1 and CDR2 sequences are MDHEN and SYDVKM. The germline V and J ends were trimmed by 5 bases and 3 bases, with 14 bases remaining between them. CDR3 DNA: TGTGCCAGCAGTCCGATCGAGTCGGTCAATCAGCCCCAGCATTTT. This translates into CASSPIESVNQPQHF.

This chain joins TRBV9 and TRBJ2-7; no reliable D call. Trimming removed 6 bases from V and 5 bases from J, with 9 bases in between. Looked up from germline, CDR1 is SGDLS and CDR2 is YYNGEE. This CDR3 contains 11 residues. The CDR3 loop is CASMSLDEQYF. The CDR3 DNA sequence: TGTGCCAGCATGTCCTTGGACGAGCAGTACTTC.

V and J are TRBV6-1 and TRBJ2-5; D could derive from TRBD1 or TRBD2 (5 bases each). The CDR3 has 14 residues. The germline V gene encodes CDR1 MNHNS and CDR2 SASEGT. Between the trimmed V and J ends, which lost 4 bases and 4 bases, there was a span of 13 bases. The CDR3 bases are TGTGCCAGCAGTGTAGGGACCTTAGGAGAGACCCAGTACTTC. This sequence encodes CASSVGTLGETQYF.

The J gene is TRBJ2-7, the V gene TRBV28; D not certain. The germline V and J ends were trimmed by 9 bases and 2 bases, with 17 bases remaining between them. From germline, CDR1 is MDHEN and CDR2 SYDVKM. The length of the CDR3 is 14 residues. The CDR3: CASFGRNSPYEQYF. In nucleotides, the CDR3 is TGTGCCAGTTTCGGCCGGAACAGCCCCTACGAGCAGTACTTC.

The chain is built from TRBV7-9 and TRBJ2-7; weak D call: TRBD1 (6 bases). This CDR3 is built from 13 residues. V lost 3 bases and J lost 6, with 12 bases in between. CDR1 SEHNR and CDR2 FQNEAQ come from the germline V gene (reference sequence). CDR3: CASSFPGVSEQYF. CDR3 DNA sequence: TGTGCCAGCAGCTTCCCAGGGGTTAGCGAGCAGTACTTC.

CDR3 protein: CASSPAPQAEQYF. CDR3 nucleotides: TGTGCCAGCAGCCCGGCTCCACAAGCCGAGCAGTACTTC. The chain uses TRBV5-6 and TRBJ2-7; D not certain. CDR3 length: 13 amino acids. CDR1 is SGHDT, CDR2 YYEEEE, per germline. Trimming took 4 bases from V and 6 from J, leaving 14 bases between them.

V usage is TRBV5-1 and J usage is TRBJ1-1; weak D call: TRBD1 (5 bases). The CDR3 totals 18 residues. The ends were cut back, 3 bases at V and 3 bases at J, with 24 bases in the middle. Germline loops: CDR1 SGHRS, CDR2 YFSETQ. The CDR3 nucleotides read TGCGCCAGCAGCTGGACGAATTCGAGCCCAGGGACCGACACTGAAGCTTTCTTT. Translating it yields CASSWTNSSPGTDTEAFF.

The chain uses TRBV10-2 and TRBJ2-3; TRBD2 aligns across 8 bases. Germline values: CDR1 WSHSY, CDR2 SAAADI. V lost 4 bases and J lost 0; bases outside the gene matches: 0. The CDR3 length is 14 residues. The chain's CDR3 is CASSGGGSTDTQYF. The CDR3, as DNA: TGCGCCAGCAGTGGCGGGGGGAGCACAGATACGCAGTATTTT.

The chain couples TRBV27 to TRBJ1-2, with 8 nucleotides matching TRBD1. Germline V gene sequence: CDR1 MNHEY, CDR2 SMNVEV (reference sequence). The CDR3 is made up of 14 amino acids. The V gene end was trimmed by 2 bases and the J gene end by 8 bases; junction bases not matched to a gene: 7. DNA for the CDR3: TGTGCCAGCAGTTTAGTTCAGGGGGCCAGCGGCTACACCTTC. Translating gives CASSLVQGASGYTF.

V gene TRBV7-9 combines with J gene TRBJ1-1; 9 nucleotides align to TRBD1. Trimming removed 5 bases from V and 7 bases from J; junction bases left unmatched: 5. The length of the CDR3 is 13 residues. Germline CDR1 is SEHNR and CDR2 is FQNEAQ (reference sequence). The CDR3 nucleotides are TGTGCCAGCAGCCCGACAGGGGGATTTGAAGCTTTCTTT. It translates to CASSPTGGFEAFF.

This chain uses TRBV4-1 with TRBJ1-1; no clear D gene. Germline assignment: CDR1 MGHRA and CDR2 YSYEKL. Trimming stripped 1 base from V and 3 bases from J, with 9 bases between. The CDR3 totals 14 residues. The DNA of the CDR3 is TGCGCCAGCAGCCAAGTTCCGGGAGACACTGAAGCTTTCTTT. Protein: CASSQVPGDTEAFF.